This T cell receptor (beta chain) came from a study of OX40 agonist ivuxolimab in advanced cancers. Turning to the study itself: The patients received ivuxolimab by intravenous route every 2 weeks at 0.01 to 10 mg/kg. Three individuals attained partial responses, comprising one hepatocellular carcinoma case and two cutaneous melanoma cases.

This clone was seen just once. V lost 6 bases to trimming and J lost 7 bases; unmatched junction nucleotides: 3. The CDR3 length is 13 residues. Germline CDR1 reads MDHEN; CDR2 reads SYDVKM. Clones were sequenced by immunoSEQ multiplex PCR, and TCRdb holds only the in-frame ones, with some missing. The sample has 98,000 or so clones; roughly nine tenths are singletons. The receptor was derived from an adult with an advanced solid tumor such as melanoma, head and neck, liver or kidney cancer. The chain carries TRBV28 and TRBJ1-4; 9 bases match TRBD1. This specimen consisted of CD4+ or CD8+ T cells sorted from blood, obtained in a trial of the OX40 agonist ivuxolimab. The CDR3 DNA reads TGTGCCAGCAGCCGGACAGGGGTTGAAAAACTGTTTTTT. Protein: CASSRTGVEKLFF.